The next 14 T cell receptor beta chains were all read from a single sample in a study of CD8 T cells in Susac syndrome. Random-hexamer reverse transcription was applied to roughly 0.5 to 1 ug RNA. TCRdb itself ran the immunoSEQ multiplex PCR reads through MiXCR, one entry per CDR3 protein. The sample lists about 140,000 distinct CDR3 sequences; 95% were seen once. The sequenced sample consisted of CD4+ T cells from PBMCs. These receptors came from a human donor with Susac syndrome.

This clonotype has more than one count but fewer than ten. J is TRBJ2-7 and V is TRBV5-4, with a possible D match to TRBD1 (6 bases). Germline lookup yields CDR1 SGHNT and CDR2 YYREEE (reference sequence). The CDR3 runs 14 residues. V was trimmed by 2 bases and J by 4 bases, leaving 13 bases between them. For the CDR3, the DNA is TGTGCCAGCAGCTTTCCGGGACAACAGTACGAGCAGTACTTC. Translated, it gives CASSFPGQQYEQYF.

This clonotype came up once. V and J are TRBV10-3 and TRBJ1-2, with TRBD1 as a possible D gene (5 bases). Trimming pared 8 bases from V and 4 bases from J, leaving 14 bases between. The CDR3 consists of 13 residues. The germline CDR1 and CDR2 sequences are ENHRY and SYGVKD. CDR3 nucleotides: TGTGCCATCGGGCGGGGGGAGAGCTATGGCTACACCTTC. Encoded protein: CAIGRGESYGYTF.

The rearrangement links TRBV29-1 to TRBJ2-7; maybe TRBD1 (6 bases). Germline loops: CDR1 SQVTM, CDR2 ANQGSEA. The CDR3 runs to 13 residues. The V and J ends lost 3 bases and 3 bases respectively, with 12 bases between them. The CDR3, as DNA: TGCAGCGTTGATGGCAGGGGCGGCTACGAGCAGTACTTC. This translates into CSVDGRGGYEQYF.

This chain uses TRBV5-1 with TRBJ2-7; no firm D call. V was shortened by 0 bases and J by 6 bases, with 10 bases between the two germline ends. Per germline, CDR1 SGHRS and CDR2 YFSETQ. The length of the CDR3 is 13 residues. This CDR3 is CASSLADGFEQYF. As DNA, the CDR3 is TGCGCCAGCAGCTTGGCCGATGGCTTCGAGCAGTACTTC.

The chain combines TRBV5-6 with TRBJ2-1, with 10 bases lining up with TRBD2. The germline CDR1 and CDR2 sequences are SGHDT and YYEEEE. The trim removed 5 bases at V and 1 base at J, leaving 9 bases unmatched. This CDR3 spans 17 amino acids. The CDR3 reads CASSFYGSGGSYNEQFF. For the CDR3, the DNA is TGTGCCAGCAGTTTCTACGGTAGCGGGGGGTCCTACAATGAGCAGTTCTTC.

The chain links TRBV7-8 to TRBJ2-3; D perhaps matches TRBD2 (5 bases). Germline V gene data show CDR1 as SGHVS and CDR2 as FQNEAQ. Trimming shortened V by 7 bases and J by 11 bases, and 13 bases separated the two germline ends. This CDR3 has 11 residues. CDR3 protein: CASTPGVGQYF. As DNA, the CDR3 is TGTGCCAGCACGCCCGGGGTGGGGCAGTATTTT.

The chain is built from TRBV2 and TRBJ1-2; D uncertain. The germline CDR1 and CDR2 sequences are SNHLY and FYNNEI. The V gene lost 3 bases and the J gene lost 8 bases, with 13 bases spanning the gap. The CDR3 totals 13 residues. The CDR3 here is CASSEFRLQGYTF. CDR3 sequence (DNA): TGTGCCAGCAGTGAGTTTCGTTTACAGGGCTACACCTTC.

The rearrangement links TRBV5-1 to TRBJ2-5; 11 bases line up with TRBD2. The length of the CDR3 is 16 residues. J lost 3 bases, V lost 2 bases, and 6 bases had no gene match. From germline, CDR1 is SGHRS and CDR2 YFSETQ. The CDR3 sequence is CASSLTSGGLKETQYF. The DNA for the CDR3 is TGCGCCAGCAGCTTAACTAGCGGGGGCCTTAAAGAGACCCAGTACTTC.

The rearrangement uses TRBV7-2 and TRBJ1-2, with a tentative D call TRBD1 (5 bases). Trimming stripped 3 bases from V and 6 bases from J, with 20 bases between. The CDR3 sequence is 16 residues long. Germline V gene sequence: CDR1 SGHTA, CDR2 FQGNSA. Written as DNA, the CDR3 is TGTGCCAGCAGCTTTCGGGCCTACGGGGGACGGGATGGCTACACCTTC. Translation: CASSFRAYGGRDGYTF.

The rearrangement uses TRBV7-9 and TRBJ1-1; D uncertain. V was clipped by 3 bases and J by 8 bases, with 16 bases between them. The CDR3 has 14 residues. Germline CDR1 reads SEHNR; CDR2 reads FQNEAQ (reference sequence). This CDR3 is CASSFPQGVGEAFF. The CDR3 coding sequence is TGTGCCAGCAGCTTCCCGCAAGGTGTTGGAGAAGCTTTCTTT.

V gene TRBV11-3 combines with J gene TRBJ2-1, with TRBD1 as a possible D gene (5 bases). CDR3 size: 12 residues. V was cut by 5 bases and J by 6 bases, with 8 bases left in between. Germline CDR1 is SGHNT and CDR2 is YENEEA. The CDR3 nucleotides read TGTGCCAGCAGCGCGACAGTCAATGAGCAGTTCTTC. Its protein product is CASSATVNEQFF.

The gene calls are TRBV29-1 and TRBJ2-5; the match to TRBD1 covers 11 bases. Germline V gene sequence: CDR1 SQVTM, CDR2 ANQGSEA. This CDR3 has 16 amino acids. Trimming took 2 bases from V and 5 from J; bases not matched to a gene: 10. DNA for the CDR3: TGCAGCGTTGAATCATTTGGACAGGGGGCTAGGGAGACCCAGTACTTC. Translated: CSVESFGQGARETQYF. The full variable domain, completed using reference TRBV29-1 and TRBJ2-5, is SAVISQKPSRDICQRGTSLTIQCQVDSQVTMMFWYRQQPGQSLTLIATANQGSEATYESGFVIDKFPISRPNLTFSTLTVSNMSPEDSSIYLCSVESFGQGARETQYFGPGTRLLVL.

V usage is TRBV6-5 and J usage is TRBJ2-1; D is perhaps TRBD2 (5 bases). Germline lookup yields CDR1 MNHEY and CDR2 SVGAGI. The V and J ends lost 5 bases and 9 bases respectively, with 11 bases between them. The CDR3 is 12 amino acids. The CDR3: CASSNDAGEQFF. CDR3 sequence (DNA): TGTGCCAGCAGTAACGATGCGGGTGAGCAGTTCTTC.

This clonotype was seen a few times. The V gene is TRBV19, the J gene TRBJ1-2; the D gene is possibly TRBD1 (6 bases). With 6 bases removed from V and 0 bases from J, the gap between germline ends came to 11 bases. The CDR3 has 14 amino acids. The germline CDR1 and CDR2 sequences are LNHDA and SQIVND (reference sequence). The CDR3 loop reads CASRPGTTNYGYTF. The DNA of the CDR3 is TGTGCCAGTAGGCCCGGGACAACTAACTATGGCTACACCTTC.